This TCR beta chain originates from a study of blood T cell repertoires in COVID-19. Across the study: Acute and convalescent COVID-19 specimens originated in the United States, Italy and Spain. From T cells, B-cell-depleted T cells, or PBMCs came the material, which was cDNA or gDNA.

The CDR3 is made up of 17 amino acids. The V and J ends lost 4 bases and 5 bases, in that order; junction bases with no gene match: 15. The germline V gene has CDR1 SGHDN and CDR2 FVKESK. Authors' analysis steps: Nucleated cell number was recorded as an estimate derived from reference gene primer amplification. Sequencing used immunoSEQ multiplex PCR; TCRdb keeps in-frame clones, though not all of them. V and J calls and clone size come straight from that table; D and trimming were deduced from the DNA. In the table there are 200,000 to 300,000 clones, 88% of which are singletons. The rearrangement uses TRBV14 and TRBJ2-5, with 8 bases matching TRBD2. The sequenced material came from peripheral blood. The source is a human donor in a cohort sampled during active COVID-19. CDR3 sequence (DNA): TGTGCCAGCAGCCCCTCCCGGGGGGGGCTCCCTTTGGAGACCCAGTACTTC. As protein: CASSPSRGGLPLETQYF.